The clone carrying this T cell receptor (beta chain) was recorded at least ten times. This record comes from a study of Graves' ophthalmopathy and Graves' hyperthyroidism. The authors amplified TCR beta CDR3 regions, and they did so from RNA transcripts for repertoire sequencing. RT-PCR with HTBI primers came first, then second-round multiplex PCR. MiXCR was run by TCRdb on the multiplex PCR reads, yielding one entry per CDR3 protein. Of some 210,000 distinct CDR3 sequences detected, under 30% appear once; the ten largest clones hold 9.1%. Input material: peripheral blood. This clonotype originated in a man aged 45-60 years with Graves' ophthalmopathy.

CDR3 in amino acids: CASSSTTGGQETQYF. The CDR3, as DNA: TGTGCCAGCAGCTCGACGACAGGGGGCCAAGAGACCCAGTACTTC. The gene calls are TRBV11-1 and TRBJ2-5, with 9 nucleotides matching TRBD1. Looked up from germline, CDR1 is SGHAT and CDR2 is FQDESV (reference sequence). The CDR3 is 15 residues long. Trimming at V came to 4 bases and at J to 1 base, leaving 4 bases not matched to a gene. The complete variable domain, with remaining parts taken from reference TRBV11-1 and TRBJ2-5, reads EAEVAQSPRYKITEKSQAVAFWCDPISGHATLYWYRQILGQGPELLVQFQDESVVDDSQLPKDRFSAERLKGVDSTLKIQPAELGDSAMYLCASSSTTGGQETQYFGPGTRLLVL.